The clone carrying this T cell receptor (beta chain) was seen only once. Its antigen is as yet unknown. Both 60 Vbeta primers and 13 Jbeta primers went into the PCR. Assay used: immunoSEQ multiplex PCR; TCRdb lists only in-frame clones, some missing. The repertoire consists of 150,000 to 200,000 clones, with roughly 80% occurring once and the leading ten covering 6% to 7.5%. This sample was taken from a study of cytomegalovirus exposure and HLA in healthy donors. Study outcomes and limitations: Association of a missense DCLRE1C variant with TCR beta V- and J-gene trimming was reported in a later analysis. Productive status was seen about 90% or about 30% of the time for most TCR beta V segments in an earlier analysis.

The germline gives CDR1 MNHNY, CDR2 SVGAGI (reference sequence). The CDR3 length is 15 residues. Trimming left V 1 base short and J 1 base short, with 10 bases between. The sequence derives from a man between 25 and 39 years old in good health and CMV-seropositive. This rearrangement joins TRBV6-6 to TRBJ1-1, with D maybe TRBD1 (5 bases). Sequencing used PBMCs. CDR3 residues: CASSYFRDPNTEAFF. The DNA of the CDR3 is TGTGCCAGCAGTTACTTCAGGGATCCGAACACTGAAGCTTTCTTT.